This entry lists 9 T cell receptor beta chains sequenced from one sample in a study of blood T cell repertoires in COVID-19. Libraries were prepared by immunoSEQ multiplex PCR; TCRdb keeps only in-frame clonotypes and omits some of them. The table has 130,000 or so clones, 88% seen once. The source material was peripheral blood. These receptors came from a man in his 60s with active or convalescent COVID-19.

This chain uses TRBV7-9 with TRBJ2-7; TRBD2 is a possible D gene (5 bases). The V and J ends lost 3 bases and 5 bases respectively, with 11 bases between them. Germline CDR1 and CDR2: SEHNR and FQNEAQ (reference sequence). The CDR3 has 13 residues. CDR3 residues: CASSFGVFDEQYF. CDR3 nucleotide sequence: TGTGCCAGCAGCTTCGGGGTTTTCGACGAGCAGTACTTC.

This chain links TRBV2 with TRBJ2-7, with D hard to call. The V end lost 2 bases, the J end lost 8 bases, and 7 bases lay between the germline ends. This CDR3 is built from 11 residues. The germline V gene has CDR1 SNHLY and CDR2 FYNNEI. CDR3 coding DNA: TGTGCCAGCAGTGAAAATCTCCAGCAGTACTTC. This translates into CASSENLQQYF.

This rearrangement joins TRBV19 to TRBJ1-2, with 8 bases matching TRBD1. The CDR3 totals 13 residues. V lost 6 bases to trimming and J lost 2 bases; unmatched junction nucleotides: 2. Germline CDR1 is LNHDA and CDR2 is SQIVND (reference sequence). The CDR3 bases are TGTGCCAGTAGACCAGGGGGCAACTATGGCTACACCTTC. Translation: CASRPGGNYGYTF.

This chain links TRBV29-1 with TRBJ1-2; 7 positions agree with TRBD1. CDR1 is SQVTM and CDR2 is ANQGSEA in the germline V gene. The CDR3 totals 13 residues. J lost 4 bases, V lost 1 base, and 3 bases had no gene match. CDR3: CSVEGQGAYGYTF. DNA of the CDR3: TGCAGCGTTGAAGGACAGGGCGCCTATGGCTACACCTTC.

About this clone itself: The sample carries other DNA sequences with the same CDR3. The chain carries TRBV5-5 and TRBJ2-5; D is possibly TRBD1 (6 bases). V was shortened by 4 bases and J by 1 base, with 17 bases between the two germline ends. The CDR3 runs 16 residues. Germline values: CDR1 SGHKS, CDR2 YYEKEE (reference sequence). CDR3 DNA sequence: TGTGCCAGCAGCCGCTTCCTCGGACAGTCCCAAGAGACCCAGTACTTC. It codes for CASSRFLGQSQETQYF.

This clone was observed a single time. CDR3 region: CASSSYTGNTIYF. CDR3 sequence (DNA): TGTGCCAGCAGCTCCTATACCGGAAACACCATATATTTT. This sequence joins TRBV7-2 and TRBJ1-3; no clear D. V dropped 4 bases and J dropped 4 bases, with 8 bases sitting between them. The CDR3 loop spans 13 amino acids. Germline CDR1 is SGHTA and CDR2 is FQGNSA.

This chain links TRBV28 with TRBJ2-7; TRBD1 aligns across 9 bases. CDR1 and CDR2 (germline): MDHEN, SYDVKM. The CDR3 sequence is 15 residues long. V shed 6 bases and J 6 bases; nucleotides not matched to a gene: 12. The CDR3 DNA is TGTGCCAGCAGCGGGACAGGGTGGAATTTTGGCGAGCAGTACTTC. This gives the protein CASSGTGWNFGEQYF.

This chain links TRBV4-1 with TRBJ1-2, with D unclear. V shed 0 bases and J shed 7 bases, with 9 bases lying between them. This CDR3 is 13 amino acids long. Germline V lookup: CDR1 MGHRA, CDR2 YSYEKL. The CDR3 is CASSQEAPSGYTF. The CDR3 nucleotides read TGCGCCAGCAGCCAAGAGGCCCCTAGTGGCTACACCTTC.

The chain recombines TRBV20-1 with TRBJ2-1, with D possibly TRBD2 on 5 matching bases. From germline, CDR1 is DFQATT and CDR2 SNEGSKA (reference sequence). The ends were cut back, 3 bases at V and 15 bases at J, with 15 bases in the middle. The CDR3 has 11 amino acids. The CDR3 loop reads CSASDGNARFF. CDR3 bases: TGCAGTGCTAGTGACGGGAATGCGAGGTTCTTC.